The 30 T cell receptor beta chains listed next were all sequenced from one sample in a study of neurological immune-mediated disorders. TCRdb processed the 5' RACE reads anew with MiXCR; each CDR3 protein has one entry. Counted here are roughly 41,000 distinct CDR3 sequences, about 2% occurring once; the ten biggest clones make up approximately 2.3%. The sample was PBMCs. The receptor set was obtained from a woman aged 40 to 50 with multiple sclerosis.

This clonotype was detected many times. The chain links TRBV7-9 to TRBJ2-7, with D tentatively TRBD1 or TRBD2 (5 bases each). Trimming cost V 4 bases and J 2 bases, with 12 bases left between them. The CDR3 sequence is 14 residues long. Germline V gene lookup returns CDR1 SEHNR and CDR2 FQNEAQ (reference sequence). CDR3 loop: CASSSPGSPYEQYF. The CDR3 coding sequence is TGTGCCAGCAGCTCCCCAGGGAGTCCCTACGAGCAGTACTTC.

This clonotype showed up many times. The chain has TRBV10-1 and TRBJ2-1; D tentatively reads TRBD1 or TRBD2 (5 bases each). This CDR3 comprises 12 residues. V lost 4 bases to trimming and J lost 10 bases, with 11 bases between them. The germline V gene encodes CDR1 WNHNN and CDR2 SYGVQD (reference sequence). CDR3 sequence: CASSGQGGEQFF. In DNA form, the CDR3 reads TGCGCCAGCAGTGGTCAGGGCGGGGAGCAGTTCTTC.

The table lists this clonotype with many counts. This chain links TRBV7-6 with TRBJ2-1; TRBD1 matches 7 bases. From germline, CDR1 is SGHVS and CDR2 FNYEAQ. The CDR3 is made up of 17 amino acids. Unmatched junction bases numbered 10, after V lost 1 base and J lost 4 bases. The CDR3 loop is CASSLGLPGGFYNEQFF. The CDR3 coding sequence is TGTGCCAGCAGCTTAGGCCTACCAGGGGGTTTTTACAATGAGCAGTTCTTC. The full variable domain, in which reference TRBV7-6 and TRBJ2-1 provide the parts outside the CDR3, is GAGVSQSPRYKVTKRGQDVALRCDPISGHVSLYWYRQALGQGPEFLTYFNYEAQQDKSGLPNDRFSAERPEGSISTLTIQRTEQRDSAMYRCASSLGLPGGFYNEQFFGPGTRLTVL.

This clonotype was seen repeatedly, ten times or more. The genes are TRBV29-1 and TRBJ2-7; 7 bases match TRBD1. V trimming: 6 bases; J trimming: 2 bases; junction bases outside the gene matches: 10. This CDR3 spans 14 amino acids. Looked up from germline, CDR1 is SQVTM and CDR2 is ANQGSEA. CDR3 coding DNA: TGCAGCGTGCCCGGGGCCGGGACAGCCTACGAGCAGTACTTC. Its protein is CSVPGAGTAYEQYF.

The sample holds many counts of this clonotype. This chain links TRBV7-9 with TRBJ1-2; 7 nucleotides line up with TRBD1. V lost 5 bases and J lost 0; bases outside the gene matches: 6. Germline V gene lookup returns CDR1 SEHNR and CDR2 FQNEAQ (reference sequence). The CDR3 length is 15 residues. The CDR3 protein is CASSPAGGSNYGYTF. CDR3 DNA sequence: TGTGCCAGCAGCCCCGCAGGGGGTTCTAACTATGGCTACACCTTC.

This clonotype was seen many times. The chain is built from TRBV4-1 and TRBJ2-1; D gene unclear. The V and J ends lost 4 bases and 6 bases respectively, with 7 bases between them. This CDR3 is built from 12 residues. Germline-derived CDR1 and CDR2 are MGHRA and YSYEKL. This chain's CDR3 is CASSRPANEQFF. The CDR3 DNA reads as TGCGCCAGCAGCCGTCCAGCCAATGAGCAGTTCTTC.

This clonotype was picked up many times. This chain's CDR3 is CASSHGYEQYF. CDR3 sequence (DNA): TGTGCCAGCAGTCACGGATACGAGCAGTACTTC. The chain recombines TRBV25-1 with TRBJ2-7, with D uncertain. The CDR3 consists of 11 residues. V shed 5 bases and J shed 4 bases, with 6 bases lying between them. Germline CDR1 and CDR2: MGHDK and SYGVNS.

At least ten counts were recorded for this clonotype. V and J are TRBV5-1 and TRBJ1-1, with D unclear. Germline assignment: CDR1 SGHRS and CDR2 YFSETQ. This CDR3 spans 13 amino acids. V lost 3 bases and J lost 0, with 6 bases in between. The CDR3 sequence: CASSSTMNTEAFF. In nucleotides, the CDR3 is TGCGCCAGCAGCTCAACTATGAACACTGAAGCTTTCTTT. Full variable domain (missing parts from reference TRBV5-1 and TRBJ1-1): KAGVTQTPRYLIKTRGQQVTLSCSPISGHRSVSWYQQTPGQGLQFLFEYFSETQRNKGNFPGRFSGRQFSNSRSEMNVSTLELGDSALYLCASSSTMNTEAFFGQGTRLTVV.

This clonotype came up many times. The chain links TRBV15 to TRBJ2-1; TRBD2 aligns across 9 bases. The CDR3 runs to 17 residues. V lost 0 bases and J lost 3; bases outside the gene matches: 6. Germline-derived CDR1 and CDR2 are LNHNV and YYDKDF (reference sequence). The CDR3 is CATSRDGERGVYNEQFF. In DNA form, the CDR3 reads TGTGCCACCAGCAGAGATGGGGAGCGGGGGGTCTACAATGAGCAGTTCTTC.

The sample holds many counts of this clonotype. The chain links TRBV20-1 to TRBJ1-1; possible D gene TRBD1, 5 bases. This CDR3 contains 12 residues. Germline assignment: CDR1 DFQATT and CDR2 SNEGSKA (reference sequence). V lost 5 bases and J lost 5, with 12 bases in between. For the CDR3, the DNA is TGCAGTGCTCCATGGGGGGGGACTGAAGCTTTCTTT. Residues: CSAPWGGTEAFF.

Comments on this clonotype: The junction and the germline gene differ at one end; a read error may be behind it. V is TRBV12-3 or TRBV12-4 and J is TRBJ1-4; 10 positions agree with TRBD1. CDR3 length: 14 amino acids. The CDR3 nucleotides are TGTGCCAACAGTCCGGGACAGGGGAATGAAAAACTGTTTTTT. Protein sequence: CANSPGQGNEKLFF.

This clonotype was seen at least ten times. This rearrangement joins TRBV2 to TRBJ2-1; D unresolved. This CDR3 has 13 residues. Per the germline V gene, CDR1 is SNHLY and CDR2 is FYNNEI. V gave up 5 bases and J gave up 6 bases, with 11 bases separating them. CDR3 protein: CASSPAQFNEQFF. CDR3 DNA sequence: TGTGCCAGCAGTCCTGCCCAGTTCAATGAGCAGTTCTTC.

This clonotype appeared a few times. The chain employs TRBV6-1 and TRBJ1-3; no clear D gene. CDR3 size: 13 residues. V lost 5 bases to trimming and J lost 4 bases, with 9 bases between them. Germline lookup yields CDR1 MNHNS and CDR2 SASEGT. The CDR3 here is CASSPPRGNTIYF. CDR3 DNA: TGTGCCAGCAGTCCGCCTCGGGGAAACACCATATATTTT.

This clonotype was observed at least ten times. The chain couples TRBV20-1 to TRBJ2-7; 9 nucleotides line up with TRBD1. Germline loops: CDR1 DFQATT, CDR2 SNEGSKA (reference sequence). The CDR3 is 13 amino acids. The V and J ends lost 5 bases and 6 bases, in that order; junction bases with no gene match: 8. The chain's CDR3 is CSAGNRGRAEQYF. The CDR3, as DNA: TGCAGTGCTGGAAACAGGGGGCGCGCCGAGCAGTACTTC.

This clonotype was counted ten times or more. This chain uses TRBV4-1 with TRBJ1-2; 8 nucleotides line up with TRBD1. Germline values: CDR1 MGHRA, CDR2 YSYEKL. CDR3 length equals 16 residues. With V trimmed by 3 bases and J by 6 bases, 12 bases remained unmatched. Here the CDR3 reads CASSHPFRQGMDGYTF. CDR3 bases: TGCGCCAGCAGCCACCCATTCCGACAGGGGATGGATGGCTACACCTTC.

This clonotype was observed at least ten times. This chain links TRBV5-1 with TRBJ1-2, with 12 bases aligning to TRBD1. The V gene end was trimmed by 3 bases and the J gene end by 7 bases; junction bases not matched to a gene: 10. This CDR3 has 16 amino acids. Germline V lookup: CDR1 SGHRS, CDR2 YFSETQ. The CDR3 DNA follows: TGCGCCAGCAGCTCCCGGGACAGGGGGCGTTCAAGTGGCTACACCTTC. It translates to CASSSRDRGRSSGYTF.

This clonotype has at least ten counts. The J gene is TRBJ2-1, the V gene TRBV9; D is perhaps TRBD2 (7 bases). Germline values: CDR1 SGDLS, CDR2 YYNGEE. This CDR3 is 16 amino acids long. V was shortened by 0 bases and J by 8 bases, with 18 bases between the two germline ends. Here the CDR3 DNA reads TGTGCCAGCAGCGTAGCTCCTCGGGGGGCGAGGGATGAGCAGTTCTTC. Its translation is CASSVAPRGARDEQFF.

This clonotype was recorded at least ten times. V is TRBV24-1 and J is TRBJ1-2; the D gene is possibly TRBD1 (5 bases). Germline lookup yields CDR1 KGHDR and CDR2 SFDVKD. V shed 4 bases and J shed 6 bases, with 11 bases lying between them. This CDR3 region has 13 residues. The CDR3 region is CATSDPRGDGYTF. The CDR3 DNA sequence: TGTGCCACCAGTGACCCAAGGGGAGATGGCTACACCTTC.

This clonotype was detected a few times. This chain connects TRBV5-1 to TRBJ1-5, with TRBD1 identical over 8 bases. With 5 bases clipped from V and 6 bases from J, the junction kept 7 bases outside the gene matches. The CDR3 totals 14 residues. The V gene's germline CDR1 is SGHRS and CDR2 YFSETQ. In DNA form, the CDR3 reads TGCGCCAGCAGTGAGCAGGGGGCAGGTCAGCCCCAGCATTTT. Encoded protein: CASSEQGAGQPQHF. Full variable domain (missing parts from reference TRBV5-1 and TRBJ1-5): KAGVTQTPRYLIKTRGQQVTLSCSPISGHRSVSWYQQTPGQGLQFLFEYFSETQRNKGNFPGRFSGRQFSNSRSEMNVSTLELGDSALYLCASSEQGAGQPQHFGDGTRLSIL.

This clonotype was picked up many times. CDR3 sequence reads: CASSHPGGGAYGELFF. CDR3 nucleotide sequence: TGTGCCAGCAGCCACCCTGGCGGGGGGGCGTACGGGGAGCTGTTTTTT. The gene calls are TRBV3-1 and TRBJ2-2, with 9 bases matching TRBD2. The CDR3 extends over 16 amino acids. Losses at the gene ends were 3 bases for V and 7 bases for J; bases not matched to a gene: 9. Germline V lookup: CDR1 LGHDT, CDR2 YNNKEL (reference sequence).

This clonotype showed up many times. The chain joins TRBV7-6 to TRBJ1-5; tentatively, D is TRBD1 (5 bases). In germline, CDR1 is SGHVS, CDR2 FNYEAQ. The V end lost 5 bases, the J end lost 9 bases, and 14 bases lay between the germline ends. CDR3 size: 13 residues. CDR3 bases: TGTGCCAGCAGCCTTGGGGAGGGGACGCCCCAGCATTTT. It yields the protein CASSLGEGTPQHF.

This clonotype has ten or more counts. The V and J genes are TRBV14 and TRBJ2-4; D assignment may be TRBD1 or TRBD2 (5 bases each). Trimming shortened V by 3 bases and J by 1 base, and 7 bases separated the two germline ends. Germline V CDR1 and CDR2: SGHDN, FVKESK. This CDR3 contains 14 residues. CDR3: CASSQGEAKNIQYF. CDR3 DNA: TGTGCCAGCAGCCAGGGGGAGGCCAAAAACATTCAGTACTTC. Looking up the rest from reference TRBV14 and TRBJ2-4 gives the full variable domain: EAGVTQFPSHSVIEKGQTVTLRCDPISGHDNLYWYRRVMGKEIKFLLHFVKESKQDESGMPNNRFLAERTGGTYSTLKVQPAELEDSGVYFCASSQGEAKNIQYFGAGTRLSVL.

This clonotype was counted at least ten times. V and J are TRBV20-1 and TRBJ2-5, with no clear D. Trimming left V 5 bases short and J 1 base short, with 14 bases between. Germline CDR1 is DFQATT and CDR2 is SNEGSKA (reference sequence). This CDR3 is built from 14 residues. This chain's CDR3 is CSADLGSLQETQYF. In DNA form, the CDR3 reads TGCAGTGCTGACCTGGGTTCCCTCCAAGAGACCCAGTACTTC.

This clonotype was recorded at least ten times. The rearrangement uses TRBV5-1 and TRBJ2-7; 9 positions match TRBD2. With V trimmed by 0 bases and J by 4 bases, 5 bases remained unmatched. The CDR3 totals 15 residues. The germline V gene encodes CDR1 SGHRS and CDR2 YFSETQ. In DNA form, the CDR3 reads TGCGCCAGCAGCTTGGGTAGCGGGGGAGGATACGAGCAGTACTTC. Translation: CASSLGSGGGYEQYF.

At least ten counts were recorded for this clonotype. The chain has TRBV28 and TRBJ2-7; D tentatively fits TRBD1 or TRBD2 (6 bases each). Germline V gives CDR1 MDHEN, CDR2 SYDVKM. V shed 8 bases and J shed 1 base, with 18 bases lying between them. The CDR3 extends over 15 amino acids. This chain's CDR3 is CASSVGGGTSYEQYF. DNA for the CDR3: TGTGCCAGCTCCGTGGGGGGCGGAACATCCTACGAGCAGTACTTC.

This clonotype was detected many times. V and J are TRBV5-6 and TRBJ2-2; D call uncertain. V was trimmed by 3 bases and J by 4 bases, leaving 4 bases between them. CDR3 length: 12 amino acids. CDR1 and CDR2 (germline): SGHDT, YYEEEE. The CDR3 spells CASSWGTGELFF. DNA for the CDR3: TGTGCCAGCAGCTGGGGCACCGGGGAGCTGTTTTTT.

This clonotype was observed at least ten times. The chain combines TRBV5-1 with TRBJ2-5; a possible D gene is TRBD2 (6 bases). The CDR3 runs 13 residues. Germline loops: CDR1 SGHRS, CDR2 YFSETQ. V lost 7 bases and J 0 bases, leaving 10 bases between the germline ends. The CDR3 DNA sequence: TGCGCCAGCGGGCGGGGTAACCAAGAGACCCAGTACTTC. It yields the protein CASGRGNQETQYF.

This clonotype was observed at least ten times. The chain joins TRBV9 to TRBJ2-1; TRBD2 aligns across 10 bases. CDR1 is SGDLS and CDR2 is YYNGEE in the germline V gene. The CDR3 is 16 residues long. With 0 bases clipped from V and 5 bases from J, the junction kept 5 bases outside the gene matches. CDR3 DNA: TGTGCCAGCAGCGTAGTAAGCGGGGGGGCCCACAATGAGCAGTTCTTC. Protein: CASSVVSGGAHNEQFF. The full variable domain, its missing parts supplied by reference TRBV9 and TRBJ2-1, is DSGVTQTPKHLITATGQRVTLRCSPRSGDLSVYWYQQSLDQGLQFLIQYYNGEERAKGNILERFSAQQFPDLHSELNLSSLELGDSALYFCASSVVSGGAHNEQFFGPGTRLTVL.

This clonotype was counted ten times or more. The V call is TRBV7-9, the J call TRBJ2-1; TRBD2 aligns across 8 bases. The germline V gene encodes CDR1 SEHNR and CDR2 FQNEAQ (reference sequence). V lost 1 base, J lost 6 bases, and 8 bases stayed unmatched. The CDR3 has 16 amino acids. The DNA for the CDR3 is TGTGCCAGCAGCTTAGTCCGAGCGGGGGCCTTCAATGAGCAGTTCTTC. This encodes CASSLVRAGAFNEQFF. Drawing the rest from reference TRBV7-9 and TRBJ2-1, the complete variable domain is DTGVSQNPRHKITKRGQNVTFRCDPISEHNRLYWYRQTLGQGPEFLTYFQNEAQLEKSRLLSDRFSAERPKGSFSTLEIQRTEQGDSAMYLCASSLVRAGAFNEQFFGPGTRLTVL.

This clonotype was observed many times. The chain carries TRBV29-1 and TRBJ1-2, with a possible D match to TRBD1 (5 bases). This CDR3 comprises 14 residues. V lost 6 bases and J 1 base, leaving 15 bases between the germline ends. Per germline, CDR1 SQVTM and CDR2 ANQGSEA. CDR3 DNA sequence: TGCAGCGTGACACCGCAGGGAAATAACTATGGCTACACCTTC. Translating it yields CSVTPQGNNYGYTF.